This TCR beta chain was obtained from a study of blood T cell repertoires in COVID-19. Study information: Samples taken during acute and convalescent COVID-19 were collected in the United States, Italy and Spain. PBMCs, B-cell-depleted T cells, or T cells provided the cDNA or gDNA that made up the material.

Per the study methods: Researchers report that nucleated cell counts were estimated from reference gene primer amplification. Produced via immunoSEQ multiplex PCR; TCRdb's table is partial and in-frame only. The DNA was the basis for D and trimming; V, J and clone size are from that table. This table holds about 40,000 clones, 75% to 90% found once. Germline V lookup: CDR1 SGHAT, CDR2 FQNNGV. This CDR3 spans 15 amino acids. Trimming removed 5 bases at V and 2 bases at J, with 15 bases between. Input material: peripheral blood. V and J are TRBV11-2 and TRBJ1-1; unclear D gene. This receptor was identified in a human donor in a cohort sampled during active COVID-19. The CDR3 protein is CASSHTPNINTEAFF. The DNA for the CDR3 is TGTGCCAGCAGCCATACGCCGAACATCAACACTGAAGCTTTCTTT.